Listed below are T cell receptor beta chains from one sample, sequenced in a study of OX40 agonist ivuxolimab in advanced cancers. Sequencing was performed with immunoSEQ multiplex PCR; in TCRdb, only in-frame clones are kept and a portion is missing. The data contain around 140,000 clones, 90% of them singletons. The sample here was CD4+ or CD8+ T cells sorted from blood, taken in a trial of the OX40 agonist ivuxolimab. These receptors were taken from an adult with an advanced solid tumor such as melanoma, head and neck, liver or kidney cancer. Both conserved end residues are part of each CDR3. Fields, in order: J gene, clone size, D gene, V gene, CDR3 DNA, CDR3 protein. D genes are given only for firm matches. Some rows mark clone size as missing; the rest say once, few, many or name a class of expanded clone.

j_call: TRBJ1-1; clone_size: few; d_call: -; v_call: TRBV28; cdr3_nt: TGTGCCAGCAGTTCCCCCCCTCACACTGAAGCTTTCTTT; cdr3_aa: CASSSPPHTEAFF
j_call: TRBJ2-1; clone_size: -; d_call: -; v_call: TRBV2; cdr3_nt: TGTGCCAGCAGTTCTTATTCCTACAATGAGCAGTTCTTC; cdr3_aa: CASSSYSYNEQFF
j_call: TRBJ2-7; clone_size: few; d_call: TRBD2; v_call: TRBV19; cdr3_nt: TGTGCCAGTAGTATATCGAGCGGGGGATACTACGAGCAGTACTTC; cdr3_aa: CASSISSGGYYEQYF
j_call: TRBJ2-1; clone_size: -; d_call: TRBD2; v_call: TRBV5-1; cdr3_nt: TGCGCCAGCAGCTTGTTGGGACTACTTAATGAGCAGTTCTTC; cdr3_aa: CASSLLGLLNEQFF
j_call: TRBJ2-1; clone_size: -; d_call: TRBD2; v_call: TRBV9; cdr3_nt: TGTGCCAGCAGCGTAGGGACTAGCGGGGGGAATGAGCAGTTCTTC; cdr3_aa: CASSVGTSGGNEQFF
j_call: TRBJ2-5; clone_size: -; d_call: TRBD2; v_call: TRBV27; cdr3_nt: TGTGCCAGCAGTGTACGGGGGGGAGAGACCCAGTACTTC; cdr3_aa: CASSVRGGETQYF
j_call: TRBJ2-7; clone_size: -; d_call: -; v_call: TRBV28; cdr3_nt: TGTGCCAGCAGTTTAGGGGTGATTGCCTACGAGCAGTACTTC; cdr3_aa: CASSLGVIAYEQYF
j_call: TRBJ1-1; clone_size: -; d_call: TRBD1; v_call: TRBV28; cdr3_nt: TGTGCCACCACGCCGGACAGGGGAGGTGAAGCTTTCTTT; cdr3_aa: CATTPDRGGEAFF
j_call: TRBJ2-7; clone_size: -; d_call: -; v_call: TRBV18; cdr3_nt: TGTGCCAGCTCCCCTAGCGAGGGTTACGGGCAGTACTTC; cdr3_aa: CASSPSEGYGQYF
j_call: TRBJ2-3; clone_size: -; d_call: TRBD1; v_call: TRBV7-3; cdr3_nt: TGTGCCAGCAGCTCCGGACAGGCCACCACAGATACGCAGTATTTT; cdr3_aa: CASSSGQATTDTQYF
j_call: TRBJ2-3; clone_size: -; d_call: TRBD2; v_call: TRBV7-9; cdr3_nt: TGTGCCAGCAGCTCTAGCGGGACTAGCACAGATACGCAGTATTTT; cdr3_aa: CASSSSGTSTDTQYF
j_call: TRBJ1-5; clone_size: -; d_call: -; v_call: TRBV5-5; cdr3_nt: TGTGCCAGCAGCTTGACCGGGACATCTAATCAGCCCCAGCATTTT; cdr3_aa: CASSLTGTSNQPQHF
j_call: TRBJ1-1; clone_size: -; d_call: -; v_call: TRBV30; cdr3_nt: TGTGCCTGGAGTGTAATAGGGGGGAGCACTGAAGCTTTCTTT; cdr3_aa: CAWSVIGGSTEAFF
j_call: TRBJ1-5; clone_size: -; d_call: -; v_call: TRBV10-3; cdr3_nt: TGTGCCATCAGTGACGGAAGCATTACTCGGACCGCTCGGGGCAATCAGCCCCAGCATTTT; cdr3_aa: CAISDGSITRTARGNQPQHF
j_call: TRBJ1-6; clone_size: -; d_call: TRBD1; v_call: TRBV5-1; cdr3_nt: TGCGCCAGCAGCCCGGAGACAGGGCTCCATTCACCCCTCCACTTT; cdr3_aa: CASSPETGLHSPLHF
j_call: TRBJ2-3; clone_size: -; d_call: TRBD2; v_call: TRBV9; cdr3_nt: TGTGCCAGCAGCGTAGCGGGCGGGAGGGCATCAGATACGCAGTATTTT; cdr3_aa: CASSVAGGRASDTQYF
j_call: TRBJ1-1; clone_size: -; d_call: -; v_call: TRBV6-6; cdr3_nt: TGTGCCAGCAGTTACGATCAGGGAAGCACTGAAGCTTTCTTT; cdr3_aa: CASSYDQGSTEAFF
j_call: TRBJ1-2; clone_size: once; d_call: -; v_call: TRBV30; cdr3_nt: TGTGCCTGGAGTGTACAAGTGGGCAGGGGTACTCCCTATGGCTACACCTTC; cdr3_aa: CAWSVQVGRGTPYGYTF
j_call: TRBJ1-2; clone_size: -; d_call: -; v_call: TRBV2; cdr3_nt: TGTGCCAGCAGTGATGAGTGGGGGGGATATGGCTACACCTTC; cdr3_aa: CASSDEWGGYGYTF
j_call: TRBJ2-3; clone_size: once; d_call: TRBD2; v_call: TRBV19; cdr3_nt: TGTGCCAGTAGTATCTATCCCCAGACTAGCGGGAGAGCAGATACGCAGTATTTT; cdr3_aa: CASSIYPQTSGRADTQYF
j_call: TRBJ2-1; clone_size: -; d_call: -; v_call: TRBV19; cdr3_nt: TGTGCCACCGGCGGCCGCCCTAGATACAATGAGCAGTTCTTC; cdr3_aa: CATGGRPRYNEQFF
j_call: TRBJ1-2; clone_size: -; d_call: -; v_call: TRBV27; cdr3_nt: TGTGCCAGCAGTTTATCCCAGGGGAGGCCTAACTATGGCTACACCTTC; cdr3_aa: CASSLSQGRPNYGYTF
j_call: TRBJ1-1; clone_size: -; d_call: -; v_call: TRBV6-1; cdr3_nt: TGTGCCAGCAGTGAAAAGGTTAGGATTCAAACTTCTGAAGCTTTCTTT; cdr3_aa: CASSEKVRIQTSEAFF
j_call: TRBJ1-2; clone_size: once; d_call: -; v_call: TRBV11-1; cdr3_nt: TGTGCCAGCAGTTTCGACAGTTCTAACTATGGCTACACCTTC; cdr3_aa: CASSFDSSNYGYTF